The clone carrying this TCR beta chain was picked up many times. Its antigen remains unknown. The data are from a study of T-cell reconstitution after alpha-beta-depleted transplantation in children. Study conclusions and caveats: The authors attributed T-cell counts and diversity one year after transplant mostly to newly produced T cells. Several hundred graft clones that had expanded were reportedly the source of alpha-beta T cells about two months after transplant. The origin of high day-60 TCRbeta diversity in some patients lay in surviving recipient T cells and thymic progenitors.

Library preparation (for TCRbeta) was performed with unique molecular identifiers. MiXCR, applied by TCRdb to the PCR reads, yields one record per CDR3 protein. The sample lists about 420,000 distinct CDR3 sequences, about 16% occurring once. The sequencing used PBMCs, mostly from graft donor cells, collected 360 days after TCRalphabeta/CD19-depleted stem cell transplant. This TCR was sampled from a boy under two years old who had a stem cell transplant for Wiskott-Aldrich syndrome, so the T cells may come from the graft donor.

CDR3 bases: TGTGCCACCAGTGAGGGCCAAATGGATACGCAGTATTTT. Protein sequence: CATSEGQMDTQYF. V and J are TRBV24-1 and TRBJ2-3; D is ambiguous. V was trimmed by 4 bases and J by 6 bases, leaving 10 bases between them. The germline V gene has CDR1 KGHDR and CDR2 SFDVKD. CDR3 length: 13 residues.